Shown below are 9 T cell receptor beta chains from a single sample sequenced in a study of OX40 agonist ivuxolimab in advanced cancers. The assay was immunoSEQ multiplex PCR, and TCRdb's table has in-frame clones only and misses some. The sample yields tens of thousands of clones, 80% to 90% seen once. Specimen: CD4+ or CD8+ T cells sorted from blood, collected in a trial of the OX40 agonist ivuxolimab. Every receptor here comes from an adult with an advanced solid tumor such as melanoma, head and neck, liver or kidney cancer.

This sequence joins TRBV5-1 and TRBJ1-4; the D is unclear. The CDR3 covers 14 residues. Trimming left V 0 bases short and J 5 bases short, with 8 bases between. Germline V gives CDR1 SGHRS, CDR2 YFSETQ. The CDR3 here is CASSLGIGNEKLFF. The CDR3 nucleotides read TGCGCCAGCAGCTTGGGGATCGGCAATGAAAAACTGTTTTTT.

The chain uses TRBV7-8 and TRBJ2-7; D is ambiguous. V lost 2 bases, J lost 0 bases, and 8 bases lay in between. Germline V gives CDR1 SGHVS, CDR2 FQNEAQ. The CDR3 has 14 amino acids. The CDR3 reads CASSLSATSYEQYF. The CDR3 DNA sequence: TGTGCCAGCAGCTTAAGCGCTACCTCCTACGAGCAGTACTTC.

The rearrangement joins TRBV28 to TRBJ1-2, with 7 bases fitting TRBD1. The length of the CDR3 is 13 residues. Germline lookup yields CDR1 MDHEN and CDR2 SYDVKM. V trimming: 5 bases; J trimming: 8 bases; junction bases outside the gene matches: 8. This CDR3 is CASSPTGNLGYTF. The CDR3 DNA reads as TGTGCCAGCAGTCCGACAGGGAATTTGGGCTACACCTTC.

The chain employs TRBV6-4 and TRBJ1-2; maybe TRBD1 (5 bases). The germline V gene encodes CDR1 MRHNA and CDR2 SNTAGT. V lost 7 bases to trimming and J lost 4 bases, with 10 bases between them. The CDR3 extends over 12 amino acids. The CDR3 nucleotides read TGTGCCAGCAAAGGAGGGGTCTATGGCTACACCTTC. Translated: CASKGGVYGYTF.

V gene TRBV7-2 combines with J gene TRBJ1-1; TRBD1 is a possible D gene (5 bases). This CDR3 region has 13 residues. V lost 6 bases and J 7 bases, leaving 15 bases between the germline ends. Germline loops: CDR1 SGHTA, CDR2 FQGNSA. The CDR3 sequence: CASSPRQLFEAFF. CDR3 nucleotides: TGTGCCAGCAGTCCCCGACAGCTTTTTGAAGCTTTCTTT.

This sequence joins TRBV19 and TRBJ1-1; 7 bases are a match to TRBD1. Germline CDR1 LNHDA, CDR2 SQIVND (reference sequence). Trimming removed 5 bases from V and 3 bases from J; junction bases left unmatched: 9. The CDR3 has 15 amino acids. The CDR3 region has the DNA TGTGCCAGTAGTGGCACAGGGGACGGGGACACTGAAGCTTTCTTT. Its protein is CASSGTGDGDTEAFF.

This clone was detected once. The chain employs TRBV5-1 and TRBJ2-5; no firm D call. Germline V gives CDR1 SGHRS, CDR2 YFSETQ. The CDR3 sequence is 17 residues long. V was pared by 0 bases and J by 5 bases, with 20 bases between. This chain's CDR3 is CASSLGDFPGYGETQYF. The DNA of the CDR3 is TGCGCCAGCAGCTTGGGGGATTTTCCTGGGTATGGGGAGACCCAGTACTTC.

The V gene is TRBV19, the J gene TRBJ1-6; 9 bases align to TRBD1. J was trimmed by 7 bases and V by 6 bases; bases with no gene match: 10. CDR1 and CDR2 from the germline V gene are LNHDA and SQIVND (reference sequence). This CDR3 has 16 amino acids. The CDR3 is CASREVQGARNSPLHF. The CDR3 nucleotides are TGTGCCAGTAGAGAGGTACAGGGGGCACGGAATTCACCCCTCCACTTT.

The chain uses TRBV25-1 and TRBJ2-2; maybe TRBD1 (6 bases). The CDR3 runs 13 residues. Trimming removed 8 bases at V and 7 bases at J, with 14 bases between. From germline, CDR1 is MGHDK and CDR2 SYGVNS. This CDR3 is CASSPGVGGELFF. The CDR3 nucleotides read TGTGCCAGCTCCCCAGGGGTCGGCGGGGAGCTGTTTTTT. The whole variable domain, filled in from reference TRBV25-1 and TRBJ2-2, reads EADIYQTPRYLVIGTGKKITLECSQTMGHDKMYWYQQDPGMELHLIHYSYGVNSTEKGDLSSESTVSRIRTEHFPLTLESARPSHTSQYLCASSPGVGGELFFGEGSRLTVL.